This T cell receptor (beta chain) was identified during a study of cytomegalovirus exposure and HLA in healthy donors. This PCR relied on a set of 60 Vbeta primers and 13 Jbeta primers. Generated by immunoSEQ multiplex PCR, the TCRdb table keeps only in-frame clones and is missing some. In the table there are 62,000 or so clones, around 87% of which are singletons. Germline V gene sequence: CDR1 MGHRA, CDR2 YSYEKL. This CDR3 has 16 residues. The V end was cut by 0 bases, the J end by 6 bases, with 16 bases between. The study, taken as a whole, reports: In a later analysis, at a false discovery rate of 0.05, roughly 16,000 TCR beta sequences matched HLA alleles. The authors later linked a missense DCLRE1C variant to TCR beta V- and J-gene trimming. Presence/absence analysis assumed near-uniform sequencing depth across donors.

A word on this clone: The antigen is undetermined.

The TCR was taken from a man between 18 and 35 years old in good health and CMV-seronegative. Sequences were obtained from PBMCs. The rearrangement joins TRBV4-1 to TRBJ2-3; D is perhaps TRBD2 (7 bases). The CDR3 DNA is TGCGCCAGCAGCCAAGAGGGGGGGGCAGGGACGGATACGCAGTATTTT. This sequence encodes CASSQEGGAGTDTQYF.